Below, 14 T cell receptor beta chains from the same sample are listed, as sequenced in a study of CD8+ T cells in alopecia areata. Extracted RNA was reverse transcribed into cDNA, the sequencing template. The method was immunoSEQ multiplex PCR; TCRdb's version includes in-frame clones alone and lacks a portion of them. The table has around 140,000 clones, more than 85% seen once. The treatment was: oral pan-JAK inhibitor, 5-10 mg twice daily. The material was CD8+ T cells sorted from blood, obtained at week 4, from a patient treated with tofacitinib. These receptors were taken from a human donor with alopecia areata.

The DNA for the CDR3 is TGTGCCAGCAGGTCGACCTCCTACAATGAGCAGTTCTTC. Encoded protein: CASRSTSYNEQFF. The V gene is TRBV2, the J gene TRBJ2-1; D unresolved. Between the trimmed V and J ends, which lost 6 bases and 0 bases, there was a span of 6 bases. There are 13 residues in the CDR3. Per germline, CDR1 SNHLY and CDR2 FYNNEI.

The chain joins TRBV19 to TRBJ2-1; D is perhaps TRBD2 (6 bases). V lost 5 bases, J lost 7 bases, and 12 bases lay in between. The CDR3 runs to 13 residues. Germline V lookup: CDR1 LNHDA, CDR2 SQIVND (reference sequence). This chain's CDR3 is CASSLGEANEQFF. The CDR3 bases are TGTGCCAGTAGTCTGGGGGAGGCAAATGAGCAGTTCTTC. The whole variable domain, filled in from reference TRBV19 and TRBJ2-1, reads DGGITQSPKYLFRKEGQNVTLSCEQNLNHDAMYWYRQDPGQGLRLIYYSQIVNDFQKGDIAEGYSVSREKKESFPLTVTSAQKNPTAFYLCASSLGEANEQFFGPGTRLTVL.

The chain employs TRBV29-1 and TRBJ2-3, with D perhaps given as TRBD1 or TRBD2 (5 bases each). The germline gives CDR1 SQVTM, CDR2 ANQGSEA. Trimming shortened V by 3 bases and J by 7 bases, and 11 bases separated the two germline ends. The CDR3 loop spans 12 amino acids. The DNA for the CDR3 is TGCAGCGTTGAGGGACGGGCATATACGCAGTATTTT. This encodes CSVEGRAYTQYF.

This sequence joins TRBV4-1 and TRBJ2-7, with D possibly being TRBD1 (5 bases). Germline CDR1 is MGHRA and CDR2 is YSYEKL. CDR3 size: 15 residues. V lost 0 bases to trimming and J lost 6 bases, with 15 bases between them. The CDR3 nucleotides read TGCGCCAGCAGCCAAGAAGGGGCAGCTTATACCGAGCAGTACTTC. Amino acids: CASSQEGAAYTEQYF.

This sequence joins TRBV27 and TRBJ2-1; tentative D call: TRBD2 (6 bases). Per germline, CDR1 MNHEY and CDR2 SMNVEV (reference sequence). The germline V and J ends were trimmed by 6 bases and 8 bases, with 14 bases remaining between them. The CDR3 is 13 amino acids. The CDR3 sequence is CASSAETRDEQFF. For the CDR3, the DNA is TGTGCCAGCAGCGCCGAGACTAGGGATGAGCAGTTCTTC.

This CDR3 is CSVEDPDRDILDTQYF. CDR3 coding DNA: TGCAGCGTTGAAGATCCCGACAGGGATATTTTGGATACGCAGTATTTT. The chain joins TRBV29-1 to TRBJ2-3; TRBD1 matches at 7 bases. With 0 bases clipped from V and 6 bases from J, the junction kept 12 bases outside the gene matches. Germline V gives CDR1 SQVTM, CDR2 ANQGSEA. The CDR3 is made up of 16 amino acids.

This chain uses TRBV27 with TRBJ1-1; D perhaps matches TRBD1 (6 bases). Between the trimmed V and J ends, which lost 4 bases and 5 bases, there was a span of 11 bases. Looked up from germline, CDR1 is MNHEY and CDR2 is SMNVEV (reference sequence). The CDR3 extends over 13 amino acids. This chain's CDR3 is CASSWGGRTEAFF. CDR3 coding DNA: TGTGCCAGCAGTTGGGGGGGCCGAACTGAAGCTTTCTTT.

This chain uses TRBV12-2 with TRBJ2-6; the D call of TRBD2 is as the table states it, not checked on the DNA. TRBV12-2 is described as a pseudogene. The CDR3 runs 17 residues. The CDR3 DNA reads as TGTGCAAGTCGCTTACCCCACGGTAGCTCTGGGGCCAACGTCCTGACTTTC. Amino acids: CASRLPHGSSGANVLTF.

V gene TRBV14 combines with J gene TRBJ2-7, with D perhaps matching TRBD1 (5 bases). This CDR3 comprises 15 residues. V was shortened by 2 bases and J by 3 bases, with 14 bases between the two germline ends. CDR1 is SGHDN, CDR2 FVKESK, per germline. In nucleotides, the CDR3 is TGTGCCAGCAGCCAAATTCAAGGGGTTTTCTACGAGCAGTACTTC. It translates to CASSQIQGVFYEQYF. The full variable domain, in which reference TRBV14 and TRBJ2-7 provide the parts outside the CDR3, is EAGVTQFPSHSVIEKGQTVTLRCDPISGHDNLYWYRRVMGKEIKFLLHFVKESKQDESGMPNNRFLAERTGGTYSTLKVQPAELEDSGVYFCASSQIQGVFYEQYFGPGTRLTVT.

The V and J genes are TRBV29-1 and TRBJ2-1; unclear D gene. The CDR3 covers 14 residues. Germline assignment: CDR1 SQVTM and CDR2 ANQGSEA. Trimming stripped 4 bases from V and 10 bases from J, with 20 bases between. The CDR3 region is CSVGLTWTVGEQFF. The DNA for the CDR3 is TGCAGCGTTGGGCTTACGTGGACCGTCGGGGAGCAGTTCTTC.

This clone has just one count. The J gene is TRBJ2-7, the V gene TRBV29-1, with TRBD2 matching 10 bases. Germline trimming cut 4 bases from V and 6 bases from J; bases unmatched to any gene: 6. The CDR3 spans 13 residues. Germline lookup yields CDR1 SQVTM and CDR2 ANQGSEA. The chain's CDR3 is CSVVLAGESEQYF. In nucleotides, the CDR3 is TGCAGCGTTGTTCTAGCGGGAGAGTCCGAGCAGTACTTC.

This chain joins TRBV15 and TRBJ2-3; 8 positions match TRBD2. Looked up from germline, CDR1 is LNHNV and CDR2 is YYDKDF (reference sequence). This CDR3 spans 16 amino acids. The ends lost 1 base at V and 3 bases at J; junction bases unmatched: 6. CDR3 bases: TGTGCCACCAGCAGAGGTCTTAGCGGGGTGACAGATACGCAGTATTTT. Residues: CATSRGLSGVTDTQYF.

In its sample, this clone was seen once. The rearrangement uses TRBV6-1 and TRBJ2-3; D might be TRBD2 (6 bases). This CDR3 comprises 17 residues. Deletions cut 0 bases from V and 7 bases from J, with 20 bases between. In germline, CDR1 is MNHNS, CDR2 SASEGT. The CDR3 nucleotides are TGTGCCAGCAGTGAAGCCCCCCACGGGACTTCGTTGAATACGCAGTATTTT. This encodes CASSEAPHGTSLNTQYF.

V and J are TRBV4-1 and TRBJ2-2; D call uncertain. Germline V gives CDR1 MGHRA, CDR2 YSYEKL. This CDR3 spans 13 amino acids. Trimming removed 4 bases at V and 1 base at J, with 4 bases between. The CDR3 DNA sequence: TGCGCCAGCAGCCCGCAGAACACCGGGGAGCTGTTTTTT. This sequence encodes CASSPQNTGELFF.